The 9 T cell receptor beta chains given below trace back to one sample, sequenced in a study of graft-versus-host responses after intestinal transplantation. Repertoires were generated with immunoSEQ multiplex PCR, while TCRdb's copy carries only in-frame clones and drops some. The repertoire has 90,000 to 130,000 clones, approximately 93% of them found once; the top ten carry roughly 1%. These receptors are not linked to any known antigen. The sample in question was unstimulated CD8+ T cells sorted from spleen or lymph node cells, obtained before transplant. The receptors derive from a human donor who was the organ donor for an intestinal transplant.

This clone was seen only once. This chain links TRBV4-2 with TRBJ1-5; 12 positions match TRBD1. V was clipped by 4 bases and J by 6 bases; unmatched bases: 4. CDR3 length: 15 residues. Germline lookup yields CDR1 LGHNA and CDR2 YNFKEQ. The CDR3 nucleotides are TGTGCCAGCAGCCTTGGGACAGGGGGCTCTCAGCCCCAGCATTTT. This translates into CASSLGTGGSQPQHF.

A single count supports this clone. The gene calls are TRBV12-2 and TRBJ2-7; whether TRBD1, the table's D call, matches the DNA was not checked. TRBV12-2 is termed a pseudogene. There are 14 residues in the CDR3. The CDR3 nucleotides read TGTGCAAGTCGCAAGGGGGACGAACCCTACGAGCAGTACTTC. As protein: CASRKGDEPYEQYF.

The chain couples TRBV12-5 to TRBJ2-5; 10 nucleotides line up with TRBD2. Germline values: CDR1 LGHNT, CDR2 FRNRAP. The ends lost 2 bases at V and 5 bases at J; junction bases unmatched: 2. This CDR3 contains 14 residues. The CDR3 DNA sequence: TGTGCTAGTGGTTTGACTAGCGGGATGGAGACCCAGTACTTC. Its translation is CASGLTSGMETQYF. Full variable domain (remainder filled in from reference TRBV12-5 and TRBJ2-5): DARVTQTPRHKVTEMGQEVTMRCQPILGHNTVFWYRQTMMQGLELLAYFRNRAPLDDSGMPKDRFSAEMPDATLATLKIQPSEPRDSAVYFCASGLTSGMETQYFGPGTRLLVL.

The V and J genes are TRBV27 and TRBJ2-3; 8 bases align to TRBD2. The V segment lost 1 base and the J segment 0 bases; nucleotides outside the gene matches: 6. CDR1 is MNHEY and CDR2 is SMNVEV in the germline V gene (reference sequence). The CDR3 is made up of 17 amino acids. The DNA for the CDR3 is TGTGCCAGCAGTTTATTAAGCGGGGGTACTAGCACAGATACGCAGTATTTT. Protein: CASSLLSGGTSTDTQYF.

The V call is TRBV9, the J call TRBJ2-7, with a possible D match to TRBD2 (5 bases). The CDR3 is 13 amino acids. Per the germline V gene, CDR1 is SGDLS and CDR2 is YYNGEE. V was trimmed by 3 bases and J by 3 bases, leaving 10 bases between them. The CDR3 loop is CASSGGLNYEQYF. Here the CDR3 DNA reads TGTGCCAGCAGCGGCGGACTGAACTACGAGCAGTACTTC.

The sample holds a few counts of this clone. The V gene is TRBV4-1, the J gene TRBJ1-1; possibly TRBD1 for D (5 bases). The V gene's germline CDR1 is MGHRA and CDR2 YSYEKL. This CDR3 contains 15 residues. The V gene lost 0 bases and the J gene lost 2 bases, with 10 bases spanning the gap. The CDR3 loop is CASSQDGRANTEAFF. The CDR3 nucleotides read TGCGCCAGCAGCCAAGATGGCAGGGCCAACACTGAAGCTTTCTTT.

This clone appeared a single time. This chain connects TRBV2 to TRBJ1-1; no clear D gene. Germline V gives CDR1 SNHLY, CDR2 FYNNEI. Deletions cut 5 bases from V and 1 base from J, with 2 bases between. This CDR3 comprises 11 residues. The CDR3 loop reads CASSRNTEAFF. The CDR3 DNA is TGTGCCAGCAGTCGGAACACTGAAGCTTTCTTT.

This chain links TRBV28 with TRBJ1-4; 7 bases are a match to TRBD1. The CDR3 is 16 residues long. With 4 bases clipped from V and 5 bases from J, the junction kept 10 bases outside the gene matches. Per germline, CDR1 MDHEN and CDR2 SYDVKM. CDR3 amino acids: CASSSAEGALNEKLFF. The CDR3 DNA sequence: TGTGCCAGCAGTTCCGCCGAGGGGGCCTTGAATGAAAAACTGTTTTTT.

The chain joins TRBV7-3 to TRBJ2-7; TRBD1 matches 8 bases. The germline V gene encodes CDR1 SGHTA and CDR2 FQGTGA. Unmatched junction bases numbered 14, after V lost 2 bases and J lost 2 bases. This CDR3 comprises 18 residues. Here the CDR3 reads CASSLPGQGWGHTYEQYF. CDR3 coding DNA: TGTGCCAGCAGCTTACCCGGACAGGGATGGGGGCATACCTACGAGCAGTACTTC.